This record covers a single T cell receptor (beta chain). Germline-derived CDR1 and CDR2 are KGHDR and SFDVKD. The CDR3 length is 12 residues. V was shortened by 1 base and J by 4 bases, with 4 bases between the two germline ends. The data are from a study of blood T cell repertoires in COVID-19. Study at large: T cells, B-cell-depleted T cells, or PBMCs supplied cDNA or gDNA.

As originally analysed: Reference gene primer amplification gave nucleated cell count estimates. TCRdb's table, derived via immunoSEQ multiplex PCR, lists solely in-frame clones and lacks some. V, J and clone size are those of that table, while D and trimming were read from the DNA. The sample includes roughly 97,000 clones, around 87% of them seen just once. Material for sequencing was peripheral blood. V and J are TRBV24-1 and TRBJ2-7; no firm D call. The TCR was taken from a human donor in a cohort sampled during active COVID-19. CDR3 region: CATSDFGYEQYF. The CDR3 nucleotides are TGTGCCACCAGTGATTTCGGGTACGAGCAGTACTTC.